This T cell receptor (beta chain) was identified during a study of cytomegalovirus exposure and HLA in healthy donors. Across the whole study: Unique TCRs numbering some 80 million, obtained from HLA-typed donors, made up an early data release. Notes on the study in general: Reportedly, fewer N-insertions than the 666-donor mean appeared in an Asian-associated ancestry cluster in a later analysis. The sole available immune exposure information was CMV serostatus.

With 60 Vbeta and 13 Jbeta primers, the PCR was carried out. Libraries were prepared by immunoSEQ multiplex PCR; TCRdb keeps only in-frame clonotypes and omits some of them. This table has 120,000 to 150,000 clones, almost 80% appearing once. The donors comprised healthy bone marrow donors. CDR3 length: 16 residues. With 2 bases clipped from V and 7 bases from J, the junction kept 11 bases outside the gene matches. Per the germline V gene, CDR1 is MNHNS and CDR2 is SASEGT. This clone was seen a handful of times. What it recognizes is unknown. Specimen: PBMCs. This receptor was taken from a man younger than 35 in good health and CMV-seronegative. The chain combines TRBV6-1 with TRBJ1-1, with TRBD1 matching over 9 bases. The CDR3 reads CASSEKVGQGGFEAFF. The CDR3 DNA sequence: TGTGCCAGCAGTGAAAAGGTGGGACAGGGAGGCTTTGAAGCTTTCTTT.